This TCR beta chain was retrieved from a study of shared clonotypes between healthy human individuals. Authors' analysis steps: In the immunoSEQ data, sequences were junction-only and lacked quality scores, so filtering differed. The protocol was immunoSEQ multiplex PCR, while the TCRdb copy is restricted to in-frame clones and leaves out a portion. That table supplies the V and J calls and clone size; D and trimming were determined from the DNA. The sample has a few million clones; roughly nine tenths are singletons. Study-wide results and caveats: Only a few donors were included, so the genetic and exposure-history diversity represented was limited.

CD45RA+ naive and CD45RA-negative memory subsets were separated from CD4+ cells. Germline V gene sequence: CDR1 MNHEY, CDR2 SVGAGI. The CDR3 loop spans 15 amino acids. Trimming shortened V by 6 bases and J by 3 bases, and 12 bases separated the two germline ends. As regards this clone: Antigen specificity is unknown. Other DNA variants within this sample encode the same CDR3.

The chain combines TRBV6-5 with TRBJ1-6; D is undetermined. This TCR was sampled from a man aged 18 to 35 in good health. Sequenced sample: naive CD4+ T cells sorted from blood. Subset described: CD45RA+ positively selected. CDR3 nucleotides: TGTGCCAGCAGCCCCGGCGTGGGCTATAATTCACCCCTCCACTTT. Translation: CASSPGVGYNSPLHF.